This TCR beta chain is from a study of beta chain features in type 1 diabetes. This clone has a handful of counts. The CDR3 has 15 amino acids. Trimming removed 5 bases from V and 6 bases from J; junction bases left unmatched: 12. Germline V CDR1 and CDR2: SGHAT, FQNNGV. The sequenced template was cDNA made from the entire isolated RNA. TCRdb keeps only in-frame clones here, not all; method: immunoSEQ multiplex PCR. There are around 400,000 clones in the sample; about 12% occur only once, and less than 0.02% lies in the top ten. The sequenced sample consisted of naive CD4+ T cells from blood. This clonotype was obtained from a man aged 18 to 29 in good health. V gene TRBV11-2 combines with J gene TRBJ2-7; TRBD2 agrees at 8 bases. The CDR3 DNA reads TGTGCCAGCAGCCGAGTCGCCGGGAGGGCCTCCGAGCAGTACTTC. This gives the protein CASSRVAGRASEQYF.